The source of this T cell receptor (beta chain) is a study of blood T cell repertoires in COVID-19. As for the study in general: Sites across the United States, Italy and Spain contributed samples from acute and convalescent COVID-19. The analysed material was cDNA or gDNA that came from T cells, B-cell-depleted T cells, or PBMCs.

In the original analysis: Quantification of nucleated cells was approximated via reference gene primer amplification. Profiled with immunoSEQ multiplex PCR; TCRdb holds only in-frame clones, not every one. For V, J and clone size, that table is used; D and trimming come from the DNA. The table shows about 55,000 clones, with 90% occurring only once. The receptor's source is a man aged 35-49 years with acute or convalescent COVID-19. Sequences were obtained from peripheral blood.

CDR3 DNA sequence: TGTGCCAGCAGCTTGGGGGGAGATAATTCACCCCTCCACTTT. It encodes CASSLGGDNSPLHF. J is TRBJ1-6 and V is TRBV5-5; D ambiguous. Deletions cut 0 bases from V and 5 bases from J, with 6 bases between. In germline, CDR1 is SGHKS, CDR2 YYEKEE (reference sequence). The CDR3 spans 14 residues.